This T cell receptor beta chain was captured in a study of T cell responses to AZD1222 COVID-19 vaccine. Across the study: Timing groups of about 4 and about 12 weeks for second doses were pooled.

Remarks on this clone: Its antigen is as yet unknown.

Findings and caveats of the study: Regions 160-218 and 743-854 held dominance among vaccine-associated CD4 TCRs, which spanned spike. The donor group comprised mostly white British people and more females; the analysis possibly underestimated clonal diversity. Rises in breadth and depth of Spike-specific TCRs came after two AZD1222 doses.

This CDR3 comprises 15 residues. Trimming removed 1 base from V and 1 base from J, with 8 bases in between. Germline CDR1 is MDHEN and CDR2 is SYDVKM. Data came from immunoSEQ multiplex PCR; TCRdb stores just in-frame clones and leaves some out. The table records under 130,000 clones, roughly 90% of them present only once. The sequence was collected from an adult in good health. The source was peripheral blood, collected on day 0 of AZD1222 vaccination. The chain employs TRBV28 and TRBJ1-5; no firm D call. The CDR3 bases are TGTGCCAGCAGTTTATCGAGAGGGAGCAATCAGCCCCAGCATTTT. Translating it yields CASSLSRGSNQPQHF.